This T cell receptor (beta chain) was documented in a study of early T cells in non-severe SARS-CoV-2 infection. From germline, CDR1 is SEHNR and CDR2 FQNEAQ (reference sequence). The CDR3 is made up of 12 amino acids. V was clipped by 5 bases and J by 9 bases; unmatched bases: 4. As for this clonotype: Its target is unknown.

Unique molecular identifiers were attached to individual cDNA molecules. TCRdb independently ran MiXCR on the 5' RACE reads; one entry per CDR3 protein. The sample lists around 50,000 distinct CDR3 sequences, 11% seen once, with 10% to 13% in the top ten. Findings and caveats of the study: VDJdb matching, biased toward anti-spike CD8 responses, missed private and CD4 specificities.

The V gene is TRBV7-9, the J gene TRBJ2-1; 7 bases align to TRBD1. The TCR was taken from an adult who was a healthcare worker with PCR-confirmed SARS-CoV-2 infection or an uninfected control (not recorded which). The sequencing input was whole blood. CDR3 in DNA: TGTGCCAGCAGCCATAACAGGGGTGAGCAGTTCTTC. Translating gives CASSHNRGEQFF.